This entry is about one T cell receptor beta chain. Which antigen it targets is not known. The record has no base qualities; no much larger clone is one base away. The data are from a study of cytotoxic CD8 clonotypes in ibrutinib-treated CLL (dated by TCRdb to about 2021). Broadly, across the study: The cohort included roughly 15 treatment-naive and ten to eleven relapsed/refractory patients; approximately 17 were IGHV unmutated. Partial responses were observed in about 25 patients and complete responses in 2; after a median follow-up of around 68 months, remission was maintained in around 14 patients and progression was observed in some 12. Samples at response were collected after a median of 12 months of treatment, with a range of about 6 to 40 months. Samples averaged around 280,000 productive templates and some 91,000 productive rearrangements. Of the approximately 87 people in the trial, 25 to 30 had longitudinal samples available. Cryopreserved peripheral blood mononuclear cells were obtained prior to treatment, at the time of response, and at either disease progression or sustained remission. Every remission and progressive disease sample was obtained while ibrutinib was still being received by the patients. Overall study outcomes, separate from this receptor: At ibrutinib response clonality went up, during sustained remission it held steady, and at progression it dropped back toward baseline. Sampling times were not matched between patients in sustained remission and patients whose disease was progressing, and lymph node repertoires were not examined. Public clonotypes were rare and either shrank or stayed stable during treatment, and the rise in clonality at ibrutinib response reflected expansion of private clonotypes. Baseline clonality exceeded that of age-matched healthy donors and correlated strongly with circulating CD8+ T-cell counts.

The time point label for this specimen denotes: about a year on ibrutinib. For TCR beta library preparation, approximately 2 micrograms of genomic DNA was extracted from cryopreserved PBMCs. Longitudinal blood samples from CLL patients on ibrutinib monotherapy underwent high-throughput TCR beta sequencing. The patients were enrolled in a single-center, open-label phase 2 trial of ibrutinib monotherapy. A MiSeq instrument was used for deep resolution sequencing, which targeted depths ranging from 1 in 1 million up to 1 in 200,000 T cells, with coverage averaging 10x for each clonotype. The immunoSEQ hsTCRB Kit was used to generate TCR beta libraries. In the authors' own workflow: The data were analyzed with ImmunoSEQ Analyzer and ImmunoSEQ Data Assistant, and V, D and J gene assignments followed IMGT definitions. Clonality, with values ranging from 0 to 1, was calculated as one minus the normalized Shannon entropy of productive rearrangement frequencies. Only overrepresented clonotypes making up at least 0.05% of the repertoire of each patient were included in the public clonotype analysis. Repertoires from thirteen age-matched healthy donors in immuneACCESS were used as clonality controls. The immuneACCESS repertoire file appears here via TCRdb, limited to in-frame rearrangements. These files lack a portion of the clones; in checked studies, under half of the deficit traces to unresolved V genes, and the cause of the others is not known. The DNA gave D and trimming, while V, J and clone size come from that table. The sample table contains some 46,000 clones; only one count was recorded for roughly two thirds of them. Of the sample, around an eighth falls within the top ten clones.

The CDR3 has 18 amino acids, counting the end cysteine and phenylalanine. Of all the DNA, just the CDR3 is kept, 54 bases in frame from base 1. V trim: 2 bases; J trim: 6 bases; unmatched bases: 13. Reading the germline V gene gives CDR1 SGHDN and CDR2 FVKESK. The sequence links TRBV14 to TRBJ2-2, and 9 junction bases match TRBD2. This TCR was sampled from a human donor with chronic lymphocytic leukemia. Specimen: PBMCs, collected after 12 months of ibrutinib treatment. The nucleotide sequence reads TGTGCCAGCAGCCAACGTAGCGGGAGTCGTGGGGCCTCCGGGGAGCTGTTTTTT. It specifies CASSQRSGSRGASGELFF. The full variable domain, with segments outside the CDR3 supplied by the reference TRBV14 and TRBJ2-2 proteins, appears as EAGVTQFPSHSVIEKGQTVTLRCDPISGHDNLYWYRRVMGKEIKFLLHFVKESKQDESGMPNNRFLAERTGGTYSTLKVQPAELEDSGVYFCASSQRSGSRGASGELFFGEGSRLTVL.